This is a list of T cell receptor beta chains from one sample in a study of Ad26.COV2.S vaccination and SARS-CoV-2 variants. Clones were sequenced by immunoSEQ multiplex PCR, and TCRdb holds only the in-frame ones, with some missing. The table records roughly 510,000 clones, approximately 90% of them present only once. Material: peripheral blood, obtained in a trial of Ad26.COV2.S vaccine versus placebo. These receptors were taken from a person between 18 and 65 years old who received the Ad26.COV2.S COVID-19 vaccine or a placebo. Both conserved end residues are part of each CDR3. The D gene is left open where the match is weak. Rows give clone size only sometimes, using once, few, many, or a class for an expanded clone.

CDR3 protein,CDR3 DNA,V gene,J gene,D gene,clone size
CASSWTGPPQPQHF,TGTGCCAGCAGTTGGACAGGCCCCCCTCAGCCCCAGCATTTT,TRBV28,TRBJ1-5,TRBD1,.
CASSLGLAGNVEQFF,TGTGCCAGCAGTTTAGGGCTAGCGGGAAATGTTGAGCAGTTCTTC,TRBV28,TRBJ2-1,TRBD2,.
CASSLVAGLNTGELFF,TGTGCCAGCAGCTTAGTTGCGGGATTGAACACCGGGGAGCTGTTTTTT,TRBV7-6,TRBJ2-2,.,.
CASSYTRGRAGEQFF,TGTGCCAGCAGTTACACCCGCGGGAGGGCCGGTGAGCAGTTCTTC,TRBV6-2/TRBV6-3,TRBJ2-1,TRBD2,.
CATSRGGQGFGEQYF,TGTGCCACCAGCAGAGGGGGACAGGGTTTCGGCGAGCAGTACTTC,TRBV15,TRBJ2-7,TRBD1,.
CASSMGEAGAAYEQYF,TGTGCCAGTAGTATGGGGGAGGCAGGGGCAGCCTACGAGCAGTACTTC,TRBV19,TRBJ2-7,.,once
CASSLTPYEQYF,TGTGCCAGCAGCTTGACACCCTACGAGCAGTACTTC,TRBV5-4,TRBJ2-7,.,.
CASSFSTGVEAFF,TGTGCCAGCAGTTTTTCCACAGGGGTAGAAGCTTTCTTT,TRBV7-2,TRBJ1-1,TRBD1,.
CASSDTGGLQPQHF,TGTGCCAGCAGCGATACAGGGGGCCTCCAGCCCCAGCATTTT,TRBV7-9,TRBJ1-5,TRBD1,.
CASSEAPGRRDEQFF,TGTGCCAGCAGTGAAGCGCCAGGGCGAAGGGATGAGCAGTTCTTC,TRBV6-1,TRBJ2-1,.,.
CASSLVGEGPQHF,TGCGCCAGCAGCTTGGTAGGGGAGGGGCCCCAGCATTTT,TRBV5-1,TRBJ1-5,.,.
CASSTPGDLGYTF,TGTGCCAGCAGCACCCCGGGAGATTTGGGCTACACCTTC,TRBV7-3,TRBJ1-2,.,.
CASSSSDLSGTPYEQYF,TGCGCCAGCAGCTCGAGCGACCTTAGCGGGACTCCCTACGAGCAGTACTTC,TRBV5-1,TRBJ2-7,TRBD2,.
CASSREGAYEQYF,TGCGCCAGCAGCAGGGAGGGTGCCTACGAGCAGTACTTC,TRBV5-1,TRBJ2-7,TRBD2,few
CASPDRTGVIGGYTF,TGTGCCTCCCCTGATAGGACAGGGGTTATCGGGGGCTACACCTTC,TRBV30,TRBJ1-2,TRBD1,many
CASSQGAGTTTYEQYF,TGTGCCAGCAGCCAAGGGGCCGGGACAACGACCTACGAGCAGTACTTC,TRBV3-1/TRBV3-2,TRBJ2-7,.,.
CASSQLANRGDTQYF,TGTGCCAGCAGCCAATTAGCGAACCGTGGAGATACGCAGTATTTT,TRBV3-1/TRBV3-2,TRBJ2-3,.,.
CSASRQGNSAEQYF,TGCAGTGCTAGTAGGCAGGGCAATTCCGCCGAGCAGTACTTC,TRBV20-1,TRBJ2-7,.,.
CAWNEGYNQPQHF,TGTGCCTGGAACGAGGGCTACAATCAGCCCCAGCATTTT,TRBV30,TRBJ1-5,.,.
CASSLGGSPYEQYF,TGTGCCAGCAGCTTAGGCGGGAGTCCCTACGAGCAGTACTTC,TRBV7-2,TRBJ2-7,TRBD2,.
CASSYVGGKQYF,TGTGCCAGCAGTTACGTCGGAGGGAAGCAGTACTTC,TRBV6-5,TRBJ2-7,.,.
CATSRDIGPGEGNEQFF,TGTGCCACCAGCAGAGATATCGGGCCAGGGGAGGGAAATGAGCAGTTCTTC,TRBV15,TRBJ2-1,.,.